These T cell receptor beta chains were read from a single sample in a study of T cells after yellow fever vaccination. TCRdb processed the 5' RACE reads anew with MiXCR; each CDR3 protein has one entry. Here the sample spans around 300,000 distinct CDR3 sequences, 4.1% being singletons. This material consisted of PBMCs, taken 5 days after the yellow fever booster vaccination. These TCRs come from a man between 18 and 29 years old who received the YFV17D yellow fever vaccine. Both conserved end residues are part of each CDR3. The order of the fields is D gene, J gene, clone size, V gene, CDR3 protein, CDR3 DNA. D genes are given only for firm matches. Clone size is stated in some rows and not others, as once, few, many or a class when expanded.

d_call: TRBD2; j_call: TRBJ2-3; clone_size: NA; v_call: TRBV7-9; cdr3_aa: CASSLLLAGSDTQYF; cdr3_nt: TGTGCCAGCAGCTTACTGCTAGCGGGGTCAGATACGCAGTATTTT
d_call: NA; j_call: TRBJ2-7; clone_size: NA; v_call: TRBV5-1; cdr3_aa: CASSLGHPVEQYF; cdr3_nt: TGCGCCAGCAGCTTGGGACACCCGGTCGAGCAGTACTTC
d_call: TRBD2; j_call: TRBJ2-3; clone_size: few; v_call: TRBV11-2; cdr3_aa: CASRPLAGGTQYF; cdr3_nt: TGTGCCAGCAGGCCCCTAGCGGGGGGTACGCAGTATTTT
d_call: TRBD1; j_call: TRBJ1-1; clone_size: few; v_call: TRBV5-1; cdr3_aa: CASSSLQGVNTEAFF; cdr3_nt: TGCGCCAGCAGCTCCTTACAGGGGGTGAACACTGAAGCTTTCTTT
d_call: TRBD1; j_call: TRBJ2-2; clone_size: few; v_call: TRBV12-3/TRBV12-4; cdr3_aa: CASNPTGATGELFF; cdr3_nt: TGTGCCAGCAATCCGACAGGGGCCACCGGGGAGCTGTTTTTT
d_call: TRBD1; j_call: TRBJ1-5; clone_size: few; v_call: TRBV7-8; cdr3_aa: CASSLRRDRGNQPQHF; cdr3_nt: TGTGCCAGCAGCCTTAGACGGGACAGGGGTAATCAGCCCCAGCATTTT
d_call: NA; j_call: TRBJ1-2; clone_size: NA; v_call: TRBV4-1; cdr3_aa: CASSQDRVRGNYGYTF; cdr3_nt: TGCGCCAGCAGCCAGGACAGAGTACGGGGTAACTATGGCTACACCTTC
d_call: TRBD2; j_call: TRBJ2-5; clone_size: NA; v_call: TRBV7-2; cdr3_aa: CASSQLGLDMETQYF; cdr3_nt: TGTGCCAGCAGCCAACTGGGACTAGATATGGAGACCCAGTACTTC
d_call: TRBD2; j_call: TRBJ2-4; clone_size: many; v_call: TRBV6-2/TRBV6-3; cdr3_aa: CASSDTGTSGGPENIQYF; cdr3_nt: TGTGCCAGCAGTGACACCGGGACTAGCGGGGGGCCAGAAAACATTCAGTACTTC
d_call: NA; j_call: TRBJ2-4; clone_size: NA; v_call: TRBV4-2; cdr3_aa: CASRGWDGNIQYF; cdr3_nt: TGTGCCAGCAGGGGCTGGGACGGAAACATTCAGTACTTC
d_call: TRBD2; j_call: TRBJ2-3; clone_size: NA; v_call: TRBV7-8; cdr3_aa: CASSPRTSGLSTQYF; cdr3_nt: TGTGCCAGCAGCCCCCGGACTAGCGGCCTATCGACGCAGTATTTT
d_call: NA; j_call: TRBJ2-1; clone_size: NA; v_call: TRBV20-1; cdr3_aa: CSAHRYDKNEQFF; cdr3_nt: TGCAGTGCCCACCGTTACGACAAAAATGAGCAGTTCTTC
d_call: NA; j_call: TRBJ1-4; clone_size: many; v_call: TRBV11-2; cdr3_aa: CASSLAGTNEKLFF; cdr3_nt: TGTGCCAGCAGCTTAGCGGGTACTAATGAAAAACTGTTTTTT
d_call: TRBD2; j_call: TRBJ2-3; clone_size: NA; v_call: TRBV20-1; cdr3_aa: CSAPTSGTSTDTQYF; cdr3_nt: TGCAGTGCGCCTACTAGCGGGACTAGCACAGATACGCAGTATTTT